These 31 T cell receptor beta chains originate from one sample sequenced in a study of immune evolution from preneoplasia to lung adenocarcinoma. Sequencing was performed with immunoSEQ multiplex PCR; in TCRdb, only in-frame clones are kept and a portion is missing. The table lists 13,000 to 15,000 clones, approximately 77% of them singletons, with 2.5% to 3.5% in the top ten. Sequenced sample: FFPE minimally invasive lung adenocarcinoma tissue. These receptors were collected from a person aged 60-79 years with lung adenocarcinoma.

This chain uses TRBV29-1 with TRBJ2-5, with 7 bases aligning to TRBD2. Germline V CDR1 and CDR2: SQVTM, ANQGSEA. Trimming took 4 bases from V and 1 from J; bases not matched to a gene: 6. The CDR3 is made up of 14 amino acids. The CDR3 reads CSVALGGGQETQYF. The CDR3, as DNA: TGCAGCGTTGCGCTTGGGGGGGGCCAAGAGACCCAGTACTTC.

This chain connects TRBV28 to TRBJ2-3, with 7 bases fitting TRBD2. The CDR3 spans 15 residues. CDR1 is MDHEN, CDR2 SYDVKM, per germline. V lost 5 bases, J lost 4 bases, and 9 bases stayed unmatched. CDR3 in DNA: TGTGCCAGCAGTACCTCGGGGGGTCTGGCAGATACGCAGTATTTT. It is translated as CASSTSGGLADTQYF.

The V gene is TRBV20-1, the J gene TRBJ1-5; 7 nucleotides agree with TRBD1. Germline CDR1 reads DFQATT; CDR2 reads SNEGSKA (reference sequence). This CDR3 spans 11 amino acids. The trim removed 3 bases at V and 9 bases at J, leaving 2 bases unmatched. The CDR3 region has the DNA TGCAGTGCTAGTCGACAGGGGCCCCAGCATTTT. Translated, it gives CSASRQGPQHF.

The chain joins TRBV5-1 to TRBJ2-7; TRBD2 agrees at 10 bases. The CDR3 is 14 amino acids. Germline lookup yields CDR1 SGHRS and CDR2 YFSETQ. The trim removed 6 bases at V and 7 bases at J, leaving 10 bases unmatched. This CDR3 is CASTLSGGPGEQYF. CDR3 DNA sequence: TGCGCCAGCACCCTTAGCGGGGGGCCAGGGGAGCAGTACTTC.

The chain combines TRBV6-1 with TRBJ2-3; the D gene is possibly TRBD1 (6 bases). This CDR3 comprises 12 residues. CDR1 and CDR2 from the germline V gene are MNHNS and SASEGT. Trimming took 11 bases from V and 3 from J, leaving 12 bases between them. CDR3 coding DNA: TGTGCCGGGACCGGGACAACAGATACGCAGTATTTT. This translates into CAGTGTTDTQYF.

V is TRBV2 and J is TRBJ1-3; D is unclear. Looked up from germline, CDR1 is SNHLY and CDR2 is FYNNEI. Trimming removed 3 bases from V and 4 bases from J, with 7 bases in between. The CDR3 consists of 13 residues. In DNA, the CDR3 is TGTGCCAGCAGTGACAACCCCGGAAACACCATATATTTT. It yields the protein CASSDNPGNTIYF. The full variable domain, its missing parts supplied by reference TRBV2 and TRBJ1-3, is EPEVTQTPSHQVTQMGQEVILRCVPISNHLYFYWYRQILGQKVEFLVSFYNNEISEKSEIFDDQFSVERPDGSNFTLKIRSTKLEDSAMYFCASSDNPGNTIYFGEGSWLTVV.

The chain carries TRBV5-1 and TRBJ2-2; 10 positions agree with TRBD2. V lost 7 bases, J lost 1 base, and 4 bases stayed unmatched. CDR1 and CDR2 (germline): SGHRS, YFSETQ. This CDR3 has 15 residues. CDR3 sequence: CASDPSGGNTGELFF. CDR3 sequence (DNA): TGCGCCAGCGACCCTAGCGGGGGGAACACCGGGGAGCTGTTTTTT.

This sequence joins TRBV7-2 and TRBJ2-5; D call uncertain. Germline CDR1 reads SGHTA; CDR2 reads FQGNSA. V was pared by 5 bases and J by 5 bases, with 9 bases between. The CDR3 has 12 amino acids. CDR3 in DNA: TGTGCCAGCAGCCTCGGTTGGGAGACCCAGTACTTC. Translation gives CASSLGWETQYF.

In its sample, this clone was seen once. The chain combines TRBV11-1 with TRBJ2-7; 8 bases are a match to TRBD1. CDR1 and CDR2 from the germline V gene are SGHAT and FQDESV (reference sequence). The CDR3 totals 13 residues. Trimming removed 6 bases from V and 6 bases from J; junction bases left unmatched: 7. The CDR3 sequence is CASRRGTGSEQYF. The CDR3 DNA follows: TGTGCCAGCAGAAGAGGGACAGGCTCCGAGCAGTACTTC.

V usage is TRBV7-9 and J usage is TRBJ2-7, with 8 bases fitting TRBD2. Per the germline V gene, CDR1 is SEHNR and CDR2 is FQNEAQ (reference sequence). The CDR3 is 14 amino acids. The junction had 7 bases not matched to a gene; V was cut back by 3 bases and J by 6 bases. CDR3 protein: CASSFAAGAGEQYF. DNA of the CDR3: TGTGCCAGCAGCTTTGCAGCGGGAGCAGGCGAGCAGTACTTC.

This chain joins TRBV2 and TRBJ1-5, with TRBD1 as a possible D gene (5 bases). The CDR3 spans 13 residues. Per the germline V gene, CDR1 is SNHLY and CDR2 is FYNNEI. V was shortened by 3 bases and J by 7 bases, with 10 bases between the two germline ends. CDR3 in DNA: TGTGCCAGCAGTGACGGGGGGAACCAGCCCCAGCATTTT. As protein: CASSDGGNQPQHF.

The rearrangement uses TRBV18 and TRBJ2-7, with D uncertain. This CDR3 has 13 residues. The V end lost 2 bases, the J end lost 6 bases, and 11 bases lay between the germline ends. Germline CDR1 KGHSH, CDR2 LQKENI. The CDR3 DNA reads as TGTGCCAGCTCACCAGGATCAGGAGCCGAGCAGTACTTC. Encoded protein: CASSPGSGAEQYF.

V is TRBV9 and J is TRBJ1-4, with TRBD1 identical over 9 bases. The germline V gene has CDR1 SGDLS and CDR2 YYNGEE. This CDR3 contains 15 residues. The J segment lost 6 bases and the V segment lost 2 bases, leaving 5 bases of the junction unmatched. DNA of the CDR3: TGTGCCAGCAGCGTGGGACAGGGCTTTGATGAAAAACTGTTTTTT. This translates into CASSVGQGFDEKLFF.

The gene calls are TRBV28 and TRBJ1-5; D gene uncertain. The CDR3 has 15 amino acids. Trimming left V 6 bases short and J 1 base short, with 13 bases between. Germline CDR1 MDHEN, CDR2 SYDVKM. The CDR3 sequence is CASSRGPPSNQPQHF. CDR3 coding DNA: TGTGCCAGCAGCCGTGGACCGCCCAGCAATCAGCCCCAGCATTTT. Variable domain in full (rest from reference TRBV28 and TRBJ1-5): DVKVTQSSRYLVKRTGEKVFLECVQDMDHENMFWYRQDPGLGLRLIYFSYDVKMKEKGDIPEGYSVSREKKERFSLILESASTNQTSMYLCASSRGPPSNQPQHFGDGTRLSIL.

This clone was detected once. The CDR3 spells CASSLVGVAYEQYF. CDR3 nucleotides: TGCGCCAGCAGCTTGGTGGGGGTCGCCTACGAGCAGTACTTC. The rearrangement uses TRBV5-1 and TRBJ2-7; D possibly uses TRBD1 or TRBD2 (5 bases each). There are 14 residues in the CDR3. Per the germline V gene, CDR1 is SGHRS and CDR2 is YFSETQ. Trimming pared 0 bases from V and 2 bases from J, leaving 9 bases between.

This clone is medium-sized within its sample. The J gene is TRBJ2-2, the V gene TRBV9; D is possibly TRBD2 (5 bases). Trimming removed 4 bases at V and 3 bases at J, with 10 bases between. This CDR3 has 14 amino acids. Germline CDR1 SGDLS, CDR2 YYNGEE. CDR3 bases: TGTGCCAGCAGCCCCCACGGGGACACCGGGGAGCTGTTTTTT. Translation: CASSPHGDTGELFF.

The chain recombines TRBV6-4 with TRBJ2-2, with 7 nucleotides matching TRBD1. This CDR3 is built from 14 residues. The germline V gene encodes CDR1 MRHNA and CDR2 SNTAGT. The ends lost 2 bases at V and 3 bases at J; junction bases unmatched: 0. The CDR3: CASSDRGHTGELFF. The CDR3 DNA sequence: TGTGCCAGCAGTGACAGGGGGCACACCGGGGAGCTGTTTTTT.

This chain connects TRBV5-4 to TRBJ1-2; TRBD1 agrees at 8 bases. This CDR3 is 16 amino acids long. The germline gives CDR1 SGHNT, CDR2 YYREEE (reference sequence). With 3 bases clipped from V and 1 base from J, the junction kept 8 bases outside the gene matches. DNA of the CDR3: TGTGCCAGCAGCTCCTCGTGGGACAGGTTTAACTATGGCTACACCTTC. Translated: CASSSSWDRFNYGYTF.

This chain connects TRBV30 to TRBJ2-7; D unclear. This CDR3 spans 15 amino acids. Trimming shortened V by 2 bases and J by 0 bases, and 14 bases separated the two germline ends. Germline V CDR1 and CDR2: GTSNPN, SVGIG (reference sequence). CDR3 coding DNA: TGTGCCTGGAGTAGTCAAGCTACGATCTCCTACGAGCAGTACTTC. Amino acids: CAWSSQATISYEQYF.

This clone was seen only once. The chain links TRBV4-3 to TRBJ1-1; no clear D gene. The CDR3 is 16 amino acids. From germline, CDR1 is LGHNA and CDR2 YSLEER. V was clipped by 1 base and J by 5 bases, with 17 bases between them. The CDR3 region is CASSQGPSVSGTEAFF. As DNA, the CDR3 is TGCGCCAGCAGCCAAGGTCCCAGCGTGAGTGGGACTGAAGCTTTCTTT.

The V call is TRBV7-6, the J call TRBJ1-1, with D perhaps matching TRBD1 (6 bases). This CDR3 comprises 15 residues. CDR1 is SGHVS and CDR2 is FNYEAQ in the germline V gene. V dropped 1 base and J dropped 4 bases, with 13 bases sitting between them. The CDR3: CASSLGGGLSTEAFF. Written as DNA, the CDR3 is TGTGCCAGCAGCTTAGGAGGGGGTCTTTCCACTGAAGCTTTCTTT.

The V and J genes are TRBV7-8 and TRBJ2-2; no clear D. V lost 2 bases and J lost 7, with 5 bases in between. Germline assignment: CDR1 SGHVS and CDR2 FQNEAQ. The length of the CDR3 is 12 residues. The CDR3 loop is CASSLFGGELFF. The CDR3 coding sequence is TGTGCCAGCAGCTTATTCGGCGGGGAGCTGTTTTTT.

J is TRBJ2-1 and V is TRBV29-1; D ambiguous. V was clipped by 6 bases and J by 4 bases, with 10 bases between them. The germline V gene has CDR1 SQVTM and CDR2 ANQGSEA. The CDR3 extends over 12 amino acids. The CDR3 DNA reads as TGCAGCGTAACCTTACAGTACAATGAGCAGTTCTTC. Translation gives CSVTLQYNEQFF.

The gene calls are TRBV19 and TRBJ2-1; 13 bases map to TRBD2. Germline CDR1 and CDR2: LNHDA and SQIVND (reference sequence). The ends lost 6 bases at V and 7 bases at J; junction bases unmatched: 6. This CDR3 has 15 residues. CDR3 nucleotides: TGTGCCAGTAGCGGACTAGCGGGAGCCAGGAATGAGCAGTTCTTC. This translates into CASSGLAGARNEQFF.

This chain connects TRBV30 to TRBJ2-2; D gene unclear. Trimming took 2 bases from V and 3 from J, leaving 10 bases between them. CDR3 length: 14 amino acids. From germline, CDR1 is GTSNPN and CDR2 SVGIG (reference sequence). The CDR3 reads CAWSWASYTGELFF. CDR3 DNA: TGTGCCTGGAGTTGGGCTAGTTACACCGGGGAGCTGTTTTTT.

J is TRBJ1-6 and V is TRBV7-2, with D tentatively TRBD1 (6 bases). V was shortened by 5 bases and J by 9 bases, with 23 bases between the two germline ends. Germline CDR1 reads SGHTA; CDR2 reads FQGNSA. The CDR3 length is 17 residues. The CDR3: CASSLIVGRLGGSPLHF. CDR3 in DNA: TGTGCCAGCAGCCTCATCGTCGGACGCCTAGGGGGTTCACCCCTCCACTTT.

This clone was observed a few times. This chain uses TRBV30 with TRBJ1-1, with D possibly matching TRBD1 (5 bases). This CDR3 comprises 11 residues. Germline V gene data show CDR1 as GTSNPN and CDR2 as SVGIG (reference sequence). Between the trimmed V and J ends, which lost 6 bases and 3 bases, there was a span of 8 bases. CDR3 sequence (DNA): TGTGCCTGTCAGGGCTACACTGAAGCTTTCTTT. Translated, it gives CACQGYTEAFF.

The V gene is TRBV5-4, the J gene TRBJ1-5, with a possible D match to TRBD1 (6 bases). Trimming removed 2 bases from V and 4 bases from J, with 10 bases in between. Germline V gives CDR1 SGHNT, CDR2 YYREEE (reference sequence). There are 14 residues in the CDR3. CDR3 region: CASSLAGQNQPQHF. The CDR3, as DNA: TGTGCCAGCAGCTTAGCCGGACAGAATCAGCCCCAGCATTTT.

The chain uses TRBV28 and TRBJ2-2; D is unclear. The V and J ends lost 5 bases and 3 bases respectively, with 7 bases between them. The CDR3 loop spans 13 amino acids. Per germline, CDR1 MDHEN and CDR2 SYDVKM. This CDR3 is CASSVRYTGELFF. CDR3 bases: TGTGCCAGCAGTGTCCGCTACACCGGGGAGCTGTTTTTT.

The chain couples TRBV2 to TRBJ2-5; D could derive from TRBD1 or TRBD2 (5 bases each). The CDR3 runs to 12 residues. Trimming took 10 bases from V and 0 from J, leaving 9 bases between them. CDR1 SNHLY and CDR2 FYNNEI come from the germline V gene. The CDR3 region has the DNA TGTGCCACCAGAGGGGACCAAGAGACCCAGTACTTC. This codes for CATRGDQETQYF. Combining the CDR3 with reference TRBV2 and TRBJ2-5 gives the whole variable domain EPEVTQTPSHQVTQMGQEVILRCVPISNHLYFYWYRQILGQKVEFLVSFYNNEISEKSEIFDDQFSVERPDGSNFTLKIRSTKLEDSAMYFCATRGDQETQYFGPGTRLLVL.

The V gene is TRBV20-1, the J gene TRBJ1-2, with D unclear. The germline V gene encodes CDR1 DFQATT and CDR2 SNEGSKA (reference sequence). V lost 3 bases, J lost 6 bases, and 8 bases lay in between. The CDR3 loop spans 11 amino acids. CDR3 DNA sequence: TGCAGTGCTAGTAGGCCAGATGGCTACACCTTC. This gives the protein CSASRPDGYTF.